This T cell receptor beta chain was sequenced during a study of T cell changes during pregnancy in multiple sclerosis. This CDR3 has 15 residues. The germline gives CDR1 SEHNR, CDR2 FQNEAQ (reference sequence). V was pared by 1 base and J by 0 bases, with 10 bases between. Sequencing was performed with immunoSEQ multiplex PCR; in TCRdb, only in-frame clones are kept and a portion is missing. The data contain tens of thousands of clones, 91% of them singletons. This clone has a single count. The J gene is TRBJ2-7, the V gene TRBV7-9; no reliable D call. The TCR was taken from a female donor with multiple sclerosis, enrolled in a pregnancy study. The input for sequencing was CD8+ T cells from peripheral blood mononuclear cells, taken in the second trimester of pregnancy. CDR3 coding DNA: TGTGCCAGCAGCTTAGGCGACATAGTCTCCTACGAGCAGTACTTC. This gives the protein CASSLGDIVSYEQYF.